These 9 T cell receptor beta chains were sequenced from one sample in a study of OX40 agonist ivuxolimab in advanced cancers. Assay: immunoSEQ multiplex PCR; the TCRdb copy retains only in-frame clones and omits some. The sample shows 70,000 to 95,000 clones, 83% of them seen only once. The sequenced sample was CD4+ or CD8+ T cells sorted from blood, obtained in a trial of the OX40 agonist ivuxolimab. These receptors all stem from an adult with an advanced solid tumor such as melanoma, head and neck, liver or kidney cancer.

As for this clone: At one end, the junction sequence differs from germline, possibly due to a read error. This chain connects TRBV7-2 to TRBJ1-5, with 9 positions matching TRBD1. Germline values: CDR1 SGHTA, CDR2 FQGNSA. The CDR3 consists of 16 residues. In DNA form, the CDR3 reads TGTGCCAGCAGCTTAGTAGGGACAGGGTATAGTCCTCTTGTGAATTTT. Encoded protein: CASSLVGTGYSPLVNF. Full variable domain (outside the CDR3, taken from reference TRBV7-2 and TRBJ1-5): GAGVSQSPSNKVTEKGKDVELRCDPISGHTALYWYRQSLGQGLEFLIYFQGNSAPDKSGLPSDRFSAERTGGSVSTLTIQRTQQEDSAVYLCASSLVGTGYSPLVNFGDGTRLSIL.

The gene calls are TRBV7-2 and TRBJ2-4; D possibly corresponds to TRBD1 (6 bases). V lost 0 bases, J lost 0 bases, and 12 bases lay in between. This CDR3 has 17 amino acids. Germline CDR1 reads SGHTA; CDR2 reads FQGNSA. The CDR3 sequence: CASSLATGEVAKNIQYF. The DNA of the CDR3 is TGTGCCAGCAGCTTAGCGACAGGAGAGGTAGCCAAAAACATTCAGTACTTC.

The CDR3 DNA reads as TGCAGCGTCTCCGGGACTATAGGCGAGACCCAGTACTTC. It is translated as CSVSGTIGETQYF. The chain joins TRBV29-1 to TRBJ2-5; 7 positions agree with TRBD2. V was pared by 6 bases and J by 5 bases, with 9 bases of the junction left unmatched. Germline CDR1 is SQVTM and CDR2 is ANQGSEA. The CDR3 loop spans 13 amino acids.

The rearrangement joins TRBV5-1 to TRBJ1-3, with no clear D. V lost 1 base and J 0 bases, leaving 5 bases between the germline ends. In germline, CDR1 is SGHRS, CDR2 YFSETQ. This CDR3 is 14 amino acids long. CDR3 sequence: CASSLTFSGNTIYF. The CDR3 DNA is TGCGCCAGCAGCTTGACGTTCTCTGGAAACACCATATATTTT.

This chain uses TRBV5-4 with TRBJ2-5; 8 bases map to TRBD2. This CDR3 contains 15 residues. The J segment lost 4 bases and the V segment lost 2 bases, leaving 7 bases of the junction unmatched. Germline loops: CDR1 SGHNT, CDR2 YYREEE (reference sequence). The CDR3 loop reads CASSFDAGGGETQYF. The CDR3 bases are TGTGCCAGCAGCTTCGACGCGGGGGGCGGAGAGACCCAGTACTTC.

Regarding this clone: Other DNA sequences from this sample encode an identical CDR3 as well. The V and J genes are TRBV7-9 and TRBJ1-1, with 8 nucleotides matching TRBD1. Germline V gene lookup returns CDR1 SEHNR and CDR2 FQNEAQ (reference sequence). Losses at the gene ends were 3 bases for V and 5 bases for J; bases not matched to a gene: 2. CDR3 size: 13 residues. CDR3 sequence: CASSLTGDTEAFF. The CDR3 DNA sequence: TGTGCCAGCAGCTTGACAGGGGATACTGAAGCTTTCTTT.

This clone was observed a single time. This chain's CDR3 is CASSVGRTTEAFF. Here the CDR3 DNA reads TGTGCCAGCAGTGTCGGAAGGACCACTGAAGCTTTCTTT. The genes are TRBV2 and TRBJ1-1; D is uncertain. This CDR3 is 13 amino acids long. Looked up from germline, CDR1 is SNHLY and CDR2 is FYNNEI. The V end was cut by 4 bases, the J end by 4 bases, with 10 bases between.

The rearrangement links TRBV6-1 to TRBJ1-6; D is undetermined. Germline CDR1 and CDR2: MNHNS and SASEGT. Trimming cost V 5 bases and J 9 bases, with 11 bases left between them. The CDR3 contains 13 residues. CDR3 sequence reads: CASSLGSGSPLHF. In DNA form, the CDR3 reads TGTGCCAGCAGTTTGGGGTCGGGTTCACCCCTCCACTTT.

The chain links TRBV5-1 to TRBJ2-3; D possibly matches TRBD1 or TRBD2 (6 bases each). CDR1 and CDR2 from the germline V gene are SGHRS and YFSETQ. The ends were cut back, 4 bases at V and 3 bases at J, with 18 bases in the middle. CDR3 size: 16 residues. The CDR3 is CASSLWTGGTTDTQYF. The CDR3 DNA is TGCGCCAGCAGCCTGTGGACCGGCGGGACAACAGATACGCAGTATTTT.